What follows are 20 T cell receptor beta chains derived from one specimen sequenced in a study of T cells in Graves' hyperthyroidism and ophthalmopathy. TCR beta CDR3 region amplification was performed from RNA transcripts. When the TCR CDR3 underwent first-round RT-PCR, the HTBI primer set was used. TCRdb ran MiXCR on the multiplex PCR reads and lists one entry per CDR3 protein. The data contain a few hundred thousand distinct CDR3 sequences, roughly 15% of them seen just once; the ten biggest clones take up 30% to 40%. Input material: blood. The receptors were gathered from a middle-aged woman with Graves' ophthalmopathy.

This chain joins TRBV19 and TRBJ1-1; TRBD1 might be the D (5 bases). The V gene's germline CDR1 is LNHDA and CDR2 SQIVND (reference sequence). CDR3 length: 14 amino acids. Between the trimmed V and J ends, which lost 3 bases and 5 bases, there was a span of 13 bases. In DNA, the CDR3 is TGTGCCAGTAGTATTAAACGGGGGGGGACTGAAGCTTTCTTT. It codes for CASSIKRGGTEAFF.

This clonotype was picked up a small number of times. This sequence joins TRBV11-2 and TRBJ1-4, with a weak D call TRBD1 (6 bases). CDR3 size: 16 residues. The ends were cut back, 5 bases at V and 3 bases at J, with 16 bases in the middle. Germline loops: CDR1 SGHAT, CDR2 FQNNGV. The CDR3 spells CASSDLLQGSNEKLFF. The CDR3 nucleotides are TGTGCCAGCAGCGACCTCCTACAGGGATCTAATGAAAAACTGTTTTTT.

The chain employs TRBV3-1 and TRBJ1-1; D might be TRBD1 (5 bases). The CDR3 has 16 residues. Germline values: CDR1 LGHDT, CDR2 YNNKEL (reference sequence). The ends were cut back, 1 base at V and 5 bases at J, with 17 bases in the middle. The CDR3 DNA sequence: TGTGCCAGCAGCCAAGCCTCAACAGGCCTCGGAACTGAAGCTTTCTTT. It yields the protein CASSQASTGLGTEAFF.

This sequence joins TRBV15 and TRBJ1-5; tentatively, D is TRBD1 (5 bases). Trimming pared 8 bases from V and 3 bases from J, leaving 14 bases between. There are 14 residues in the CDR3. Germline assignment: CDR1 LNHNV and CDR2 YYDKDF (reference sequence). CDR3 sequence (DNA): TGTGCCACCGGCAATGGACATTCCAATCAGCCCCAGCATTTT. Amino acids: CATGNGHSNQPQHF.

V is TRBV12-3 or TRBV12-4 and J is TRBJ2-5; D possibly corresponds to TRBD2 (7 bases). The V end lost 6 bases, the J end lost 7 bases, and 18 bases lay between the germline ends. The CDR3 consists of 14 residues. The CDR3 coding sequence is TGTGCCAGCAGACCAGGGGATTGGGAGGGGACCCAGTACTTC. It specifies CASRPGDWEGTQYF.

Comments on this clonotype: This may be a read error, as it is one base from a much larger clone. The rearrangement uses TRBV28 and TRBJ2-7; D is perhaps TRBD1 (5 bases). The CDR3 loop spans 15 amino acids. Germline V gene data show CDR1 as MDHEN and CDR2 as SYDVKM. CDR3 DNA: TGTGCCAGCAGGTTATATTCGGACAATTCCTACGAGCAGTACTTC. Residues: CASRLYSDNSYEQYF.

The chain is built from TRBV5-8 and TRBJ2-3, with TRBD1 matching 7 bases. Germline V lookup: CDR1 SGHTS, CDR2 YDEGEE. The CDR3 runs 15 residues. V lost 4 bases and J lost 0; bases outside the gene matches: 5. The CDR3 DNA is TGTGCCAGCAGCAGGGGACAGACTAGCACAGATACGCAGTATTTT. It translates to CASSRGQTSTDTQYF.

There are many counts of this clonotype. V gene TRBV2 combines with J gene TRBJ1-6, with D tentatively TRBD1 (5 bases). CDR1 SNHLY and CDR2 FYNNEI come from the germline V gene. Trimming stripped 4 bases from V and 6 bases from J, with 13 bases between. CDR3 length: 15 amino acids. The CDR3 DNA follows: TGTGCCAGCAGTGGGCGGCAGGGCGCTAATTCACCCCTCCACTTT. Protein product: CASSGRQGANSPLHF. The full variable domain, rest sourced from reference TRBV2 and TRBJ1-6, is EPEVTQTPSHQVTQMGQEVILRCVPISNHLYFYWYRQILGQKVEFLVSFYNNEISEKSEIFDDQFSVERPDGSNFTLKIRSTKLEDSAMYFCASSGRQGANSPLHFGNGTRLTVT.

This clonotype was counted many times. CDR3 nucleotide sequence: TGTGCCATCAGTGAGACAGGGTTCTATGGCTACACCTTC. Translating it yields CAISETGFYGYTF. The rearrangement links TRBV10-3 to TRBJ1-2; the D gene is possibly TRBD1 (6 bases). V dropped 2 bases and J dropped 4 bases, with 8 bases sitting between them. The CDR3 covers 13 residues. Per germline, CDR1 ENHRY and CDR2 SYGVKD.

In this sample, this clonotype turned up many times. J is TRBJ1-5 and V is TRBV6-1; D gene unclear. Germline V CDR1 and CDR2: MNHNS, SASEGT. The CDR3 has 14 residues. The V gene lost 6 bases and the J gene lost 1 base, with 10 bases spanning the gap. CDR3 coding DNA: TGTGCCAGCAGCCCTTGGGAAAGCAATCAGCCCCAGCATTTT. This codes for CASSPWESNQPQHF.

This clonotype showed up just a few times. The chain carries TRBV19 and TRBJ1-2, with D perhaps matching TRBD1 (5 bases). Germline assignment: CDR1 LNHDA and CDR2 SQIVND (reference sequence). The CDR3 totals 14 residues. V was shortened by 3 bases and J by 3 bases, with 11 bases between the two germline ends. The CDR3 loop reads CASSMAGMDYGYTF. As DNA, the CDR3 is TGTGCCAGTAGTATGGCAGGGATGGACTATGGCTACACCTTC.

On this clonotype itself: A read error may be the cause here, since a much bigger clone is one base away. The J gene is TRBJ1-6, the V gene TRBV7-6; TRBD1 agrees at 10 bases. Germline CDR1 is SGHVS and CDR2 is FNYEAQ. The CDR3 has 18 residues. The junction had 13 bases not matched to a gene; V was cut back by 0 bases and J by 11 bases. CDR3 sequence reads: CASSLAGTGEIRHPPLHF. The DNA of the CDR3 is TGTGCCAGCAGCTTAGCTGGGACAGGGGAAATTCGACATCCACCCCTCCACTTT.

This clonotype was observed at least ten times. This chain links TRBV6-1 with TRBJ1-5, with D tentatively TRBD1 (5 bases). CDR1 and CDR2 (germline): MNHNS, SASEGT. V dropped 5 bases and J dropped 2 bases, with 13 bases sitting between them. This CDR3 has 15 amino acids. In nucleotides, the CDR3 is TGTGCCAGCAGTCCTCGCCAGGGTGGCAATCAGCCCCAGCATTTT. Translated, it gives CASSPRQGGNQPQHF.

This clonotype appeared many times. V is TRBV12-3 or TRBV12-4 and J is TRBJ1-1; D is uncertain. V lost 2 bases and J lost 4, with 5 bases in between. The CDR3 contains 12 residues. The CDR3 coding sequence is TGTGCCAGCAGTTTAAGTAGCACTGAAGCTTTCTTT. This encodes CASSLSSTEAFF.

V usage is TRBV11-3 and J usage is TRBJ1-1; 7 nucleotides align to TRBD1. Germline V gene lookup returns CDR1 SGHNT and CDR2 YENEEA. CDR3 length: 13 residues. V shed 5 bases, J shed 3 bases, and the junction held 3 bases outside the gene matches. CDR3 amino acids: CASSRQGHTEAFF. Written as DNA, the CDR3 is TGTGCCAGCAGCCGACAGGGTCACACTGAAGCTTTCTTT.

There are many counts of this clonotype. The gene calls are TRBV5-6 and TRBJ2-3; 7 bases agree with TRBD2. Trimming took 4 bases from V and 0 from J; bases not matched to a gene: 8. The CDR3 consists of 16 residues. Germline V gene lookup returns CDR1 SGHDT and CDR2 YYEEEE. CDR3 region: CASSPYLAVSTDTQYF. The CDR3 DNA follows: TGTGCCAGCAGCCCTTATCTAGCGGTGAGCACAGATACGCAGTATTTT.

This clonotype was seen at least ten times. The rearrangement links TRBV7-2 to TRBJ2-7; D unclear. The CDR3 is 14 amino acids. CDR1 is SGHTA and CDR2 is FQGNSA in the germline V gene. V lost 2 bases to trimming and J lost 1 base, with 9 bases between them. The chain's CDR3 is CASSLTLKSYEQYF. In nucleotides, the CDR3 is TGTGCCAGCAGCTTAACTCTAAAGTCCTACGAGCAGTACTTC. Supplemented by reference TRBV7-2 and TRBJ2-7, the full variable domain reads GAGVSQSPSNKVTEKGKDVELRCDPISGHTALYWYRQSLGQGLEFLIYFQGNSAPDKSGLPSDRFSAERTGGSVSTLTIQRTQQEDSAVYLCASSLTLKSYEQYFGPGTRLTVT.

V is TRBV15 and J is TRBJ2-5; D unresolved. This CDR3 spans 16 amino acids. Germline loops: CDR1 LNHNV, CDR2 YYDKDF (reference sequence). The V gene lost 3 bases and the J gene lost 6 bases, with 20 bases spanning the gap. The CDR3 nucleotides are TGTGCCACCAGCAGTGAGGAGAATCGTCGGGCGAAGACCCAGTACTTC. Translation gives CATSSEENRRAKTQYF. The full variable domain, in which reference TRBV15 and TRBJ2-5 provide the parts outside the CDR3, is DAMVIQNPRYQVTQFGKPVTLSCSQTLNHNVMYWYQQKSSQAPKLLFHYYDKDFNNEADTPDNFQSRRPNTSFCFLDIRSPGLGDTAMYLCATSSEENRRAKTQYFGPGTRLLVL.

In this sample, this clonotype turned up many times. The chain joins TRBV5-1 to TRBJ2-5, with D uncertain. Germline V lookup: CDR1 SGHRS, CDR2 YFSETQ. CDR3 size: 13 residues. Deletions cut 0 bases from V and 2 bases from J, with 5 bases between. CDR3 in amino acids: CASSLDSQETQYF. The CDR3 nucleotides are TGCGCCAGCAGCTTGGACAGTCAAGAGACCCAGTACTTC.

This clonotype has a count of ten or more. In DNA form, the CDR3 reads TGTGCCAGCAGCTTAGGCAGGGGATCCGAAAAACTGTTTTTT. This translates into CASSLGRGSEKLFF. The chain couples TRBV11-2 to TRBJ1-4; maybe TRBD1 (6 bases). Per germline, CDR1 SGHAT and CDR2 FQNNGV. This CDR3 region has 14 residues. V gave up 1 base and J gave up 8 bases, with 11 bases separating them.